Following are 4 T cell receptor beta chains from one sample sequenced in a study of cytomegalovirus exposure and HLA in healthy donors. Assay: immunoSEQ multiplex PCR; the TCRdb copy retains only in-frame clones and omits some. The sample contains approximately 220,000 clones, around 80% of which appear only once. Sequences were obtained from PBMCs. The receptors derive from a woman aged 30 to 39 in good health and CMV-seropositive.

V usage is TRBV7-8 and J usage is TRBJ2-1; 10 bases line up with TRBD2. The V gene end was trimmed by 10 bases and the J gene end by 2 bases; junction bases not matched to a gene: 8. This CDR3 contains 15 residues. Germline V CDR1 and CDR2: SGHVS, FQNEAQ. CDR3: CATHASGRAYNEQFF. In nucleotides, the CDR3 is TGTGCCACCCACGCAAGCGGGAGGGCCTACAATGAGCAGTTCTTC.

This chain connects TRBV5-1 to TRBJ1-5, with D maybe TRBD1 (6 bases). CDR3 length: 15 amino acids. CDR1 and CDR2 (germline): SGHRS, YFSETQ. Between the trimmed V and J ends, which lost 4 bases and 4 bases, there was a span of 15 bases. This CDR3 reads CASSIGTNKNQPQHF. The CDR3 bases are TGCGCCAGCAGCATCGGGACAAATAAGAATCAGCCCCAGCATTTT.

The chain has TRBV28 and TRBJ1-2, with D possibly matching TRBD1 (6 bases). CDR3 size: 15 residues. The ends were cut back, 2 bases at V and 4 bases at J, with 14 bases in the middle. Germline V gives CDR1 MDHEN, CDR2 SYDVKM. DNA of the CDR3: TGTGCCAGCAGTTTACCCTCGGGCAGGGGCTATGGCTACACCTTC. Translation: CASSLPSGRGYGYTF.

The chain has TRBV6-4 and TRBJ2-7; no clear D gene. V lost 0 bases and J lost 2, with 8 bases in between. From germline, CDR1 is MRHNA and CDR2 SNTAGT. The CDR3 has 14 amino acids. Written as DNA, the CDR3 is TGTGCCAGCAGTGACTCAGGACCAACCTACGAGCAGTACTTC. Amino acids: CASSDSGPTYEQYF.